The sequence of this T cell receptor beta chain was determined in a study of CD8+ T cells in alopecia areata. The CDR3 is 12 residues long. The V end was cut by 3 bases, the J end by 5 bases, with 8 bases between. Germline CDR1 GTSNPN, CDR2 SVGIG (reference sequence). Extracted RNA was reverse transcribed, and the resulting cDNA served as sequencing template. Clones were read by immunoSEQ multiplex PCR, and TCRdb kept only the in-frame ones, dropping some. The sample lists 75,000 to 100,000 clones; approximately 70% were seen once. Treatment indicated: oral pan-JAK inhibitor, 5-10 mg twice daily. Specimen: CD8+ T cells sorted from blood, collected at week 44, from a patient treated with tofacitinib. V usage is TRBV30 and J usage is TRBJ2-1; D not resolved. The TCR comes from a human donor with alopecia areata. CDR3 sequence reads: CAWSQGNNEQFF. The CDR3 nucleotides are TGTGCCTGGAGCCAAGGGAACAATGAGCAGTTCTTC.